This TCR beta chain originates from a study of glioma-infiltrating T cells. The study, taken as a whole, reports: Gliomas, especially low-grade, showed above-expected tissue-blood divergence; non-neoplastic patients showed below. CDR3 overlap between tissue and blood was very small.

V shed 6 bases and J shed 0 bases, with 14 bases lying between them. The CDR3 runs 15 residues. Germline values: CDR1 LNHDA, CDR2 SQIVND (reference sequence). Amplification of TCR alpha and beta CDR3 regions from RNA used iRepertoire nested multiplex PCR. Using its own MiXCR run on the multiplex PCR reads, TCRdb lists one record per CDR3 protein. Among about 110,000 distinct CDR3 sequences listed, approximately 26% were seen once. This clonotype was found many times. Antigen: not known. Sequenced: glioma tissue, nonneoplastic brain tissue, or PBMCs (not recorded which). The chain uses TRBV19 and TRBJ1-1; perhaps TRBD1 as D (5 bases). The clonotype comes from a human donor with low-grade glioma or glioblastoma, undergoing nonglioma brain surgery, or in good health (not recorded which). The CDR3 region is CASSIRGRVNTEAFF. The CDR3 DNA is TGTGCCAGTAGCATCCGGGGCAGAGTGAACACTGAAGCTTTCTTT.